The next 4 T cell receptor beta chains were all read from a single sample in a study of Ad26.COV2.S vaccination and SARS-CoV-2 variants (dated by TCRdb to about 2021). The intended sense of this specimen's treatment or condition label: around 19 received Ad26.COV2.S at low or high dose, single or two shots; roughly five received placebo; per-sample allocation not given. For vaccine and placebo recipients, repertoires were sequenced using samples collected on day 63 after the first injection. Library creation used the immunoSEQ multiplex PCR assay. The table was pulled from immuneACCESS by TCRdb, which kept in-frame rearrangements only. Such tables lose some clones; where checked, under half of the loss comes from unresolved V genes, and the rest has no known cause. The sample data list around 350,000 clones, and more than 75% of these were observed just once. Around 3.3% of the sample is in the top ten clones.

This sample comprised peripheral blood, obtained in a trial of Ad26.COV2.S vaccine versus placebo. These receptor sequences come from a person between 18 and 65 years old who received the Ad26.COV2.S COVID-19 vaccine or a placebo.

The J gene is TRBJ2-6, the V gene TRBV27; D is unresolved. The CDR3 runs 17 residues. V lost 3 bases and J lost 0, with 12 bases in between. Germline values: CDR1 MNHEY, CDR2 SMNVEV (reference sequence). Here the CDR3 reads CASSFNSLSSGANVLTF. CDR3 DNA sequence: TGTGCCAGCAGTTTCAACAGCCTGAGCTCTGGGGCCAACGTCCTGACTTTC.

The V and J genes are TRBV3-1 (or the pseudogene TRBV3-2) and TRBJ2-3; 8 bases agree with TRBD2. CDR3 length: 17 amino acids. Losses at the gene ends were 3 bases for V and 5 bases for J; bases not matched to a gene: 13. From germline, CDR1 is LGHDT and CDR2 YNNKEL (reference sequence). CDR3 sequence reads: CASSQFSGGRVVDTQYF. Here the CDR3 DNA reads TGTGCCAGCAGCCAGTTCTCGGGGGGGCGCGTGGTAGATACGCAGTATTTT.

The chain recombines TRBV7-8 with TRBJ2-3; 8 bases are a match to TRBD1. This CDR3 has 18 residues. From germline, CDR1 is SGHVS and CDR2 FQNEAQ. Unmatched junction bases numbered 13, after V lost 5 bases and J lost 0 bases. The CDR3: CASSEGASRTGSTDTQYF. For the CDR3, the DNA is TGTGCCAGCAGCGAAGGGGCCTCTAGGACAGGGAGCACAGATACGCAGTATTTT.

The V call is TRBV19, the J call TRBJ2-5, with D possibly matching TRBD2 (6 bases). The CDR3 is made up of 14 amino acids. Trimming took off 6 bases at V and 4 bases at J, with 15 bases between the two ends. CDR1 is LNHDA, CDR2 SQIVND, per germline (reference sequence). CDR3 nucleotide sequence: TGTGCCAGTAGCGAGAGGCTAGCGAGAGAGACCCAGTACTTC. This gives the protein CASSERLARETQYF. Combining the CDR3 with reference TRBV19 and TRBJ2-5 gives the whole variable domain DGGITQSPKYLFRKEGQNVTLSCEQNLNHDAMYWYRQDPGQGLRLIYYSQIVNDFQKGDIAEGYSVSREKKESFPLTVTSAQKNPTAFYLCASSERLARETQYFGPGTRLLVL.